The clone carrying this TCR beta chain was seen only once. Antigen specificity is unknown. The sequenced target, TCR beta, came from blood CD8+ and CD4+ T cells. This sample is part of a study of CD8 T cells in Susac syndrome. Whole-study context: When blood was drawn, the patients with Susac syndrome were therapy-naive, on corticosteroids, or on intravenous immunoglobulin alone. Findings and caveats of the study: In total CD8+ repertoires, some 16 Susac-specific public clones were found, and in CD8+ TEMRA repertoires, 4 or 5 were found.

RNA amounts of about 0.5 to 1 ug underwent reverse transcription with random hexamers. immunoSEQ multiplex PCR amplified TCR beta CDR3 across 54 Vbeta, 13 Jbeta. TCRdb reprocessed the immunoSEQ multiplex PCR reads via MiXCR and lists one record per CDR3 protein. Of tens of thousands of distinct CDR3 sequences listed, about 96% were seen once; the top ten hold 0.62%. The receptor was isolated from a human donor with Susac syndrome. What was sequenced was CD8+ T cells from PBMCs.

CDR3 nucleotides: TGTGCCAGCAGCTTAACAGGGACGGAGACCCAGTACTTC. It is translated as CASSLTGTETQYF. The genes are TRBV7-2 and TRBJ2-5, with D perhaps TRBD1 (6 bases). V dropped 2 bases and J dropped 5 bases, with 9 bases sitting between them. CDR3 size: 13 residues. Germline V gene lookup returns CDR1 SGHTA and CDR2 FQGNSA.